These 21 T cell receptor beta chains came from one sample sequenced in a study of preoperative IRX-2 immunotherapy in early breast cancer. Treatment given: preoperative locoregional IRX-2 cytokine immunotherapy. This table comes from immunoSEQ multiplex PCR, and its TCRdb copy is limited to in-frame clones, with some not included. The table has around 62,000 clones, approximately 93% seen once. Sampling was carried out from a patient treated with IRX-2 immunotherapy. Receptor source: a human donor with breast cancer.

V and J are TRBV28 and TRBJ2-7, with D perhaps TRBD1 or TRBD2 (5 bases each). The CDR3 is made up of 13 amino acids. Germline CDR1 and CDR2: MDHEN and SYDVKM. V lost 11 bases to trimming and J lost 2 bases, with 16 bases between them. In DNA, the CDR3 is TGTGCCGTCTACACCGGGACGCCCTACGAGCAGTACTTC. Its protein is CAVYTGTPYEQYF.

The V gene is TRBV11-3, the J gene TRBJ2-1, with D possibly being TRBD1 or TRBD2 (5 bases each). There are 13 residues in the CDR3. Germline V gives CDR1 SGHNT, CDR2 YENEEA. V lost 5 bases and J 7 bases, leaving 12 bases between the germline ends. The chain's CDR3 is CASSERGANEQFF. As DNA, the CDR3 is TGTGCCAGCAGCGAAAGGGGAGCGAATGAGCAGTTCTTC.

J is TRBJ2-5 and V is TRBV6-1, with D possibly being TRBD1 or TRBD2 (6 bases each). The length of the CDR3 is 15 residues. In germline, CDR1 is MNHNS, CDR2 SASEGT. Trimming took 7 bases from V and 11 from J, leaving 26 bases between them. The CDR3 region is CASIKGGLGVWEQYF. Here the CDR3 DNA reads TGTGCCAGCATTAAGGGGGGACTGGGCGTTTGGGAGCAGTACTTC.

The chain joins TRBV5-1 to TRBJ2-3; tentatively, D is TRBD1 (5 bases). The V gene lost 7 bases and the J gene lost 13 bases, with 16 bases spanning the gap. Germline V gene lookup returns CDR1 SGHRS and CDR2 YFSETQ. There are 11 residues in the CDR3. CDR3 residues: CASGTDRDKYF. CDR3 bases: TGCGCCAGCGGCACAGACAGAGACAAGTATTTT.

This clone appeared once. V gene TRBV7-2 combines with J gene TRBJ2-5; D unresolved. This CDR3 contains 14 residues. V lost 3 bases and J lost 2, with 10 bases in between. Germline-derived CDR1 and CDR2 are SGHTA and FQGNSA. The CDR3 DNA sequence: TGTGCCAGCAGCTTCGAGGCGGCGCAAGAGACCCAGTACTTC. Protein product: CASSFEAAQETQYF.

The V and J genes are TRBV9 and TRBJ2-3; D ambiguous. This CDR3 has 13 residues. The V end was cut by 3 bases, the J end by 2 bases, with 7 bases between. Germline V gene sequence: CDR1 SGDLS, CDR2 YYNGEE. CDR3 sequence reads: CASSERSTDTQYF. The CDR3 nucleotides are TGTGCCAGCAGCGAGCGTTCCACAGATACGCAGTATTTT. The full variable domain, its missing parts supplied by reference TRBV9 and TRBJ2-3, is DSGVTQTPKHLITATGQRVTLRCSPRSGDLSVYWYQQSLDQGLQFLIQYYNGEERAKGNILERFSAQQFPDLHSELNLSSLELGDSALYFCASSERSTDTQYFGPGTRLTVL.

This clone was detected only once. The chain couples TRBV10-1 to TRBJ1-2; 7 bases fit TRBD1. Germline-derived CDR1 and CDR2 are WNHNN and SYGVQD (reference sequence). J was trimmed by 9 bases and V by 6 bases; bases with no gene match: 4. This CDR3 is 11 amino acids long. CDR3 in amino acids: CASSLQGSYTF. The CDR3 DNA reads as TGCGCCAGCAGCCTACAGGGGAGCTACACCTTC.

The genes are TRBV9 and TRBJ2-2, with D perhaps TRBD1 (6 bases). Germline CDR1 and CDR2: SGDLS and YYNGEE. V was shortened by 9 bases and J by 0 bases, with 12 bases between the two germline ends. The CDR3 has 14 residues. Here the CDR3 reads CANDRIPNTGELFF. The CDR3 DNA reads as TGTGCCAACGACAGGATCCCGAACACCGGGGAGCTGTTTTTT. Variable domain in full (rest from reference TRBV9 and TRBJ2-2): DSGVTQTPKHLITATGQRVTLRCSPRSGDLSVYWYQQSLDQGLQFLIQYYNGEERAKGNILERFSAQQFPDLHSELNLSSLELGDSALYFCANDRIPNTGELFFGEGSRLTVL.

The chain employs TRBV11-2 and TRBJ2-5; D could derive from TRBD1 or TRBD2 (5 bases each). V was clipped by 4 bases and J by 5 bases, with 17 bases between them. Germline lookup yields CDR1 SGHAT and CDR2 FQNNGV. The CDR3 contains 15 residues. CDR3 coding DNA: TGTGCCAGCAGCTCAGGACTTGTCTGGGGGGAGACCCAGTACTTC. This sequence encodes CASSSGLVWGETQYF.

The chain employs TRBV29-1 and TRBJ1-3, with no clear D. The germline gives CDR1 SQVTM, CDR2 ANQGSEA. The CDR3 extends over 14 amino acids. V shed 3 bases and J shed 0 bases, with 9 bases lying between them. The CDR3 protein is CSVEVPNSGNTIYF. The CDR3 bases are TGCAGCGTTGAGGTACCGAACTCTGGAAACACCATATATTTT.

V is TRBV4-1 and J is TRBJ1-2; D unclear. Trimming took off 0 bases at V and 6 bases at J, with 8 bases between the two ends. Germline V CDR1 and CDR2: MGHRA, YSYEKL. The CDR3 spans 13 residues. CDR3 bases: TGCGCCAGCAGCCAAGAGGTCTCCGATGGCTACACCTTC. Encoded protein: CASSQEVSDGYTF.

The CDR3 nucleotides are TGCGCCAGCAGCTTGGCCGGGAGCTCCGAGCAGTACTTC. This codes for CASSLAGSSEQYF. V and J are TRBV5-1 and TRBJ2-7; D possibly corresponds to TRBD2 (6 bases). The CDR3 consists of 13 residues. Germline CDR1 and CDR2: SGHRS and YFSETQ. V lost 0 bases to trimming and J lost 6 bases, with 10 bases between them.

This chain links TRBV6-5 with TRBJ1-3; D is ambiguous. Trimming stripped 8 bases from V and 10 bases from J, with 6 bases between. Germline V gene data show CDR1 as MNHEY and CDR2 as SVGAGI. This CDR3 contains 9 residues. In nucleotides, the CDR3 is TGTGCCAGCGATTGGACCATATATTTT. Translated, it gives CASDWTIYF.

The CDR3, as DNA: TGTGCCAGCAGCTGGGGTAGTGGTCGCGAGCAGTACTTC. This sequence encodes CASSWGSGREQYF. This chain connects TRBV7-2 to TRBJ2-7; D not resolved. Germline assignment: CDR1 SGHTA and CDR2 FQGNSA. The CDR3 consists of 13 residues. The V gene lost 4 bases and the J gene lost 6 bases, with 13 bases spanning the gap.

The genes are TRBV5-8 and TRBJ2-3; TRBD2 agrees at 9 bases. The CDR3 consists of 19 residues. CDR1 SGHTS and CDR2 YDEGEE come from the germline V gene. The J segment lost 1 base and the V segment lost 5 bases, leaving 17 bases of the junction unmatched. CDR3 sequence (DNA): TGTGCCAGCAGTCTCGCGGGTAGCGGGGGCCTGTCCGGCACAGATACGCAGTATTTT. Protein product: CASSLAGSGGLSGTDTQYF.

This sequence joins TRBV5-4 and TRBJ1-4, with D unresolved. This CDR3 comprises 13 residues. In germline, CDR1 is SGHNT, CDR2 YYREEE (reference sequence). The V end lost 0 bases, the J end lost 7 bases, and 7 bases lay between the germline ends. This CDR3 reads CASSLALSEKLFF. DNA for the CDR3: TGTGCCAGCAGCTTGGCTTTGAGTGAAAAACTGTTTTTT.

The V and J genes are TRBV10-1 and TRBJ1-5, with 8 positions matching TRBD1. Trimming cost V 6 bases and J 4 bases; bases outside gene matches: 8. This CDR3 comprises 15 residues. Looked up from germline, CDR1 is WNHNN and CDR2 is SYGVQD (reference sequence). The chain's CDR3 is CASRLRDRKNQPQHF. The CDR3 bases are TGCGCCAGCAGATTACGGGACAGGAAAAATCAGCCCCAGCATTTT.

This chain connects TRBV5-1 to TRBJ2-1; D might be TRBD2 (7 bases). The CDR3 runs 16 residues. Germline V gives CDR1 SGHRS, CDR2 YFSETQ. V dropped 4 bases and J dropped 3 bases, with 17 bases sitting between them. For the CDR3, the DNA is TGCGCCAGCAGCCGGACTGCGGGGGCGAACTACAATGAGCAGTTCTTC. Its translation: CASSRTAGANYNEQFF.

This rearrangement joins TRBV28 to TRBJ1-5; D is perhaps TRBD1 (5 bases). The germline gives CDR1 MDHEN, CDR2 SYDVKM. The V end lost 5 bases, the J end lost 7 bases, and 24 bases lay between the germline ends. The CDR3 consists of 17 residues. The CDR3: CASSRPGGGGADQPQHF. CDR3 bases: TGTGCCAGCAGTCGACCTGGGGGGGGTGGGGCGGACCAGCCCCAGCATTTT.

The rearrangement joins TRBV4-2 to TRBJ1-2; the D is unclear. Per the germline V gene, CDR1 is LGHNA and CDR2 is YNFKEQ. This CDR3 region has 14 residues. Trimming took off 0 bases at V and 9 bases at J, with 14 bases between the two ends. The CDR3 DNA sequence: TGTGCCAGCAGCCAAGACGGGGTGAGGAGGAGCTACACCTTC. This gives the protein CASSQDGVRRSYTF.

The chain combines TRBV13 with TRBJ1-2; TRBD1 matches at 7 bases. Trimming took 3 bases from V and 2 from J; bases not matched to a gene: 0. This CDR3 spans 13 amino acids. CDR1 is PRHDT and CDR2 is FYEKMQ in the germline V gene (reference sequence). CDR3 sequence: CASSLDRNYGYTF. The CDR3 nucleotides are TGTGCCAGCAGCTTGGACAGGAACTATGGCTACACCTTC.